These 17 T cell receptor beta chains came from one sample sequenced in a study of blood T cell repertoires in COVID-19 (dated by TCRdb to about 2020). Libraries were built with the immunoSEQ multiplex PCR assay. What TCRdb holds here is the immuneACCESS table cut down to in-frame rearrangements. Part of the clones is not present; checked against another copy, under half of the missing clones reflect an unresolved V gene, and the others are unexplained. The sample table shows 120,000 or so clones, and less than 85% are seen once. The top ten constitute around 4% of the sample. The sequenced sample was peripheral blood. These receptors were taken from a woman older than 75 with acute or convalescent COVID-19.

This clone was picked up many times. The CDR3 loop is CASSSGRAYEQYF. The CDR3 nucleotides read TGTGCCAGCAGCTCCGGTCGTGCCTACGAGCAGTACTTC. The J gene is TRBJ2-7, the V gene TRBV7-9; the D is unclear. Germline lookup yields CDR1 SEHNR and CDR2 FQNEAQ (reference sequence). Between the trimmed V and J ends, which lost 4 bases and 2 bases, there was a span of 9 bases. This CDR3 region has 13 residues.

This clone appeared a single time. Germline and junction disagree at one end, which may indicate a read error. The J gene is TRBJ2-5, the V gene TRBV7-7; 7 nucleotides match TRBD2. The CDR3 is 16 residues long. From germline, CDR1 is SSHAT and CDR2 FNYEAQ (reference sequence). This CDR3 is CASSRLGLAVQETQYF. DNA for the CDR3: TGTGCTAGCAGCCGCCTCGGGCTAGCGGTCCAAGAGACCCAGTACTTC.

Here the CDR3 reads CASRTGQWEQYF. The CDR3 nucleotides are TGTGCCAGCAGGACAGGGCAGTGGGAGCAGTACTTC. V and J are TRBV28 and TRBJ2-7, with TRBD1 matching 7 bases. The V segment lost 6 bases and the J segment 7 bases; nucleotides outside the gene matches: 6. The CDR3 length is 12 residues. In germline, CDR1 is MDHEN, CDR2 SYDVKM.

CDR3 coding DNA: TGTGCCAGCAGTGAAGAATCGGGGGCTAACTATGGCTACACCTTC. Translating it yields CASSEESGANYGYTF. The J gene is TRBJ1-2, the V gene TRBV6-1; maybe TRBD1 (5 bases). Germline loops: CDR1 MNHNS, CDR2 SASEGT. The CDR3 length is 15 residues. V was pared by 1 base and J by 0 bases, with 9 bases between.

V usage is TRBV28 and J usage is TRBJ2-6, with 8 bases aligning to TRBD1. Germline V gene sequence: CDR1 MDHEN, CDR2 SYDVKM. The CDR3 contains 16 residues. V lost 5 bases to trimming and J lost 1 base; unmatched junction nucleotides: 4. DNA for the CDR3: TGTGCCAGCAGTATCCAGGGGGCTTCTGGGGCCAACGTCCTGACTTTC. It specifies CASSIQGASGANVLTF.

The V gene is TRBV12-3 or TRBV12-4, the J gene TRBJ1-1; 7 positions match TRBD1. This CDR3 is built from 13 residues. The ends lost 8 bases at V and 2 bases at J; junction bases unmatched: 5. CDR3 sequence (DNA): TGTGCCAGCCGAAACAGGGGTAACACTGAAGCTTTCTTT. It yields the protein CASRNRGNTEAFF.

CDR3 sequence (DNA): TGTGCCAGCAGCTTGAACAGGGGAGCCTACGAGCAGTACTTC. It is translated as CASSLNRGAYEQYF. This rearrangement joins TRBV11-1 to TRBJ2-7; 7 bases match TRBD1. Trimming cost V 3 bases and J 2 bases; bases outside gene matches: 4. Germline assignment: CDR1 SGHAT and CDR2 FQDESV (reference sequence). CDR3 size: 14 residues.

This clone was detected a few times. V gene TRBV5-8 combines with J gene TRBJ2-1, with D possibly being TRBD1 (6 bases). Germline CDR1 is SGHTS and CDR2 is YDEGEE. V dropped 4 bases and J dropped 0 bases, with 14 bases sitting between them. The CDR3 consists of 16 residues. CDR3 loop: CASSIGQTFSYNEQFF. CDR3 nucleotides: TGTGCCAGCAGCATCGGACAGACCTTCTCCTACAATGAGCAGTTCTTC.

V gene TRBV5-1 combines with J gene TRBJ2-7; TRBD2 might be the D (5 bases). Germline loops: CDR1 SGHRS, CDR2 YFSETQ. Trimming cost V 0 bases and J 5 bases, with 12 bases left between them. The CDR3 totals 14 residues. In nucleotides, the CDR3 is TGCGCCAGCAGCTTGGCCGAGGGCCTTAACGAGCAGTACTTC. This codes for CASSLAEGLNEQYF. Full variable domain (remainder filled in from reference TRBV5-1 and TRBJ2-7): KAGVTQTPRYLIKTRGQQVTLSCSPISGHRSVSWYQQTPGQGLQFLFEYFSETQRNKGNFPGRFSGRQFSNSRSEMNVSTLELGDSALYLCASSLAEGLNEQYFGPGTRLTVT.

The V and J genes are TRBV4-1 and TRBJ1-2; D gene uncertain. The germline V and J ends were trimmed by 4 bases and 0 bases, with 12 bases remaining between them. Germline V CDR1 and CDR2: MGHRA, YSYEKL. This CDR3 has 15 amino acids. The chain's CDR3 is CASSPAPGSNYGYTF. The CDR3 DNA reads as TGCGCCAGCAGCCCCGCCCCGGGGTCTAACTATGGCTACACCTTC.

The V and J genes are TRBV7-8 and TRBJ2-6, with unresolved D. V lost 0 bases, J lost 1 base, and 16 bases lay in between. The CDR3 length is 19 residues. CDR1 SGHVS and CDR2 FQNEAQ come from the germline V gene. CDR3 DNA sequence: TGTGCCAGCAGCTTAGCGAGGCTAGGAATGAAGTCTGGGGCCAACGTCCTGACTTTC. As protein: CASSLARLGMKSGANVLTF. Full variable domain (missing parts from reference TRBV7-8 and TRBJ2-6): GAGVSQSPRYKVAKRGQDVALRCDPISGHVSLFWYQQALGQGPEFLTYFQNEAQLDKSGLPSDRFFAERPEGSVSTLKIQRTQQEDSAVYLCASSLARLGMKSGANVLTFGAGSRLTVL.

The CDR3 reads CASSSSPWGPNEQFF. The CDR3 nucleotides read TGTGCCAGCAGTTCAAGCCCATGGGGCCCCAATGAGCAGTTCTTC. The chain is built from TRBV6-5 and TRBJ2-1, with TRBD1 as a possible D gene (5 bases). Germline CDR1 reads MNHEY; CDR2 reads SVGAGI. Between the trimmed V and J ends, which lost 4 bases and 6 bases, there was a span of 16 bases. The CDR3 is 15 amino acids.

The V call is TRBV5-4, the J call TRBJ2-1; 12 bases are a match to TRBD2. Germline-derived CDR1 and CDR2 are SGHNT and YYREEE (reference sequence). J was trimmed by 7 bases and V by 3 bases; bases with no gene match: 5. This CDR3 spans 15 amino acids. The CDR3: CASSSLAGGYNEQFF. CDR3 nucleotide sequence: TGTGCCAGCAGCTCTCTAGCGGGGGGGTATAATGAGCAGTTCTTC.

This chain connects TRBV3-1 (or the pseudogene TRBV3-2) to TRBJ2-3; 8 nucleotides match TRBD2. The CDR3 length is 15 residues. Unmatched junction bases numbered 6, after V lost 1 base and J lost 6 bases. Germline values: CDR1 LGHDT, CDR2 YNNKEL (reference sequence). The chain's CDR3 is CASSQGTSFRDTQYF. For the CDR3, the DNA is TGTGCCAGCAGCCAAGGGACTAGCTTCCGTGATACGCAGTATTTT.

The chain has TRBV28 and TRBJ1-2; the match to TRBD1 covers 11 bases. Germline values: CDR1 MDHEN, CDR2 SYDVKM. The CDR3 extends over 14 amino acids. V lost 9 bases and J lost 5; bases outside the gene matches: 8. The CDR3: CASRTGGIRYGYTF. CDR3 sequence (DNA): TGTGCCAGTCGGACAGGGGGCATTCGGTATGGCTACACCTTC.

The chain uses TRBV6-5 and TRBJ2-7; 7 positions agree with TRBD1. The CDR3 contains 13 residues. The ends lost 6 bases at V and 0 bases at J; junction bases unmatched: 2. The germline V gene encodes CDR1 MNHEY and CDR2 SVGAGI. DNA for the CDR3: TGTGCCAGCAGGACAGGGAGCTCCTACGAGCAGTACTTC. Protein: CASRTGSSYEQYF.

This rearrangement joins TRBV5-1 to TRBJ2-6; 8 positions match TRBD2. Germline CDR1 is SGHRS and CDR2 is YFSETQ. This CDR3 is 18 amino acids long. V lost 0 bases, J lost 1 base, and 6 bases stayed unmatched. CDR3 DNA sequence: TGCGCCAGCAGCTTGGGGATAGCGGGAACTTCTGGGGCCAACGTCCTGACTTTC. Translated: CASSLGIAGTSGANVLTF.